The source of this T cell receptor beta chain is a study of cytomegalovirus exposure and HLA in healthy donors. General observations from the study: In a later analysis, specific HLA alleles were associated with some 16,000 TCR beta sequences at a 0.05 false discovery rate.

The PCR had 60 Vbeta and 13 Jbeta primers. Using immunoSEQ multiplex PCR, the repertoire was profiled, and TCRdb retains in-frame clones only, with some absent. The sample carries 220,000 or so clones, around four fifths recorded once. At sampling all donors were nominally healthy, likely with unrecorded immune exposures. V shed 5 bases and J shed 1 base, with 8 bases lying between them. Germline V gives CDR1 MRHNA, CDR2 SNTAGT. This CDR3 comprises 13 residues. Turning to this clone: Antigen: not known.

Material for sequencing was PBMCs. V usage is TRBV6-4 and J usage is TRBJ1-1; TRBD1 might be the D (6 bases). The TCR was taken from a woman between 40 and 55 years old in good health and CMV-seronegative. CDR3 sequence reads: CASSLTGNTEAFF. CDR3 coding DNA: TGTGCCAGCAGTTTGACAGGGAACACTGAAGCTTTCTTT.